A selection of T cell receptor beta chains follows, all from one sample in a study of blood T cell repertoires in COVID-19. Profiling relied on immunoSEQ multiplex PCR, and the TCRdb table lists in-frame clones only, not all of them. Of 200,000 to 300,000 clones listed, roughly 81% are singletons. The sample consisted of peripheral blood. Receptors were obtained from a middle-aged man with acute or convalescent COVID-19. Each CDR3 is given with its conserved first and last residue. D genes are given only for firm matches. Not all rows give a size; the values are once, few, many and, for expanded clones, a class.

CDR3 length: 15; J gene: TRBJ2-5; V gene: TRBV28; clone size: .; D gene: TRBD1; CDR3 DNA: TGTGCCAGCAACCCCGGGACAGACATTCGGGAGACCCAGTACTTC; CDR3 protein: CASNPGTDIRETQYF
CDR3 length: 12; J gene: TRBJ1-3; V gene: TRBV3-1/TRBV3-2; clone size: .; D gene: .; CDR3 DNA: TGTGCCAGCAGCCAACAAGGAAACACCATATATTTT; CDR3 protein: CASSQQGNTIYF
CDR3 length: 15; J gene: TRBJ2-2; V gene: TRBV7-9; clone size: .; D gene: .; CDR3 DNA: TGTGCCAGCAGCTTGGGGGCGGTCAACACCGGGGAGCTGTTTTTT; CDR3 protein: CASSLGAVNTGELFF
CDR3 length: 15; J gene: TRBJ1-2; V gene: TRBV18; clone size: .; D gene: TRBD1; CDR3 DNA: TGTGCCAGCTCAGCCCAGGACAGGGGTAACTATGGCTACACCTTC; CDR3 protein: CASSAQDRGNYGYTF
CDR3 length: 16; J gene: TRBJ2-3; V gene: TRBV4-2; clone size: .; D gene: TRBD2; CDR3 DNA: TGTGCCAGCAGCCAAGAGCCCGGGAGGGGGGCAGATACGCAGTATTTT; CDR3 protein: CASSQEPGRGADTQYF
CDR3 length: 17; J gene: TRBJ1-5; V gene: TRBV11-3; clone size: once; D gene: TRBD1; CDR3 DNA: TGTGCCAGCAGCTCGTCAGGGGCCGAGGGGGCGAAACTGCCCCAGCATTTT; CDR3 protein: CASSSSGAEGAKLPQHF
CDR3 length: 12; J gene: TRBJ1-1; V gene: TRBV10-1; clone size: .; D gene: .; CDR3 DNA: TGCGCCAGCAGTGGAAGCCACACTGAAGCTTTCTTT; CDR3 protein: CASSGSHTEAFF
CDR3 length: 17; J gene: TRBJ2-5; V gene: TRBV11-3; clone size: .; D gene: TRBD2; CDR3 DNA: TGTGCCAGCAGCTCCCCCGGGGGACTAGCGGGGACCGAGACCCAGTACTTC; CDR3 protein: CASSSPGGLAGTETQYF
CDR3 length: 15; J gene: TRBJ1-2; V gene: TRBV5-1; clone size: .; D gene: .; CDR3 DNA: TGCGCCAGCAGCTTGAACGAGGGAGGGGGTTATGGCTACACCTTC; CDR3 protein: CASSLNEGGGYGYTF
CDR3 length: 16; J gene: TRBJ2-4; V gene: TRBV28; clone size: .; D gene: TRBD1; CDR3 DNA: TGTGCCAGCAGTTTCACAAACGGACAGGTGGGCAGCATTCAGTACTTC; CDR3 protein: CASSFTNGQVGSIQYF
CDR3 length: 16; J gene: TRBJ2-2; V gene: TRBV9; clone size: once; D gene: .; CDR3 DNA: TGTGCCAGCAGCCCCATGCGGACAGGGAGGGCCGGGGAGCTGTTTTTT; CDR3 protein: CASSPMRTGRAGELFF
CDR3 length: 12; J gene: TRBJ1-2; V gene: TRBV6-5; clone size: .; D gene: .; CDR3 DNA: TGTGCCAGCAGTTCCAGGGCCTCTGGCTACACCTTC; CDR3 protein: CASSSRASGYTF
CDR3 length: 15; J gene: TRBJ1-5; V gene: TRBV6-1; clone size: .; D gene: .; CDR3 DNA: TGTGCCAGCAGTGAAGCGGCGGCCCCCAATCAGCCCCAGCATTTT; CDR3 protein: CASSEAAAPNQPQHF
CDR3 length: 17; J gene: TRBJ2-7; V gene: TRBV11-2; clone size: few; D gene: TRBD1; CDR3 DNA: TGTGCCAGCAGCTTTGGGGGCGGGACAGGGCGGGCCTACGAGCAGTACTTC; CDR3 protein: CASSFGGGTGRAYEQYF
CDR3 length: 15; J gene: TRBJ2-2; V gene: TRBV6-5; clone size: .; D gene: TRBD2; CDR3 DNA: TGTGCCAGCAGTTCCGGGACTAGCGGGGGCGGGGAGCTGTTTTTT; CDR3 protein: CASSSGTSGGGELFF
CDR3 length: 11; J gene: TRBJ1-1; V gene: TRBV13; clone size: .; D gene: .; CDR3 DNA: TGTGCCAGCAGCTTGTCCGCTGAAGCTTTCTTT; CDR3 protein: CASSLSAEAFF
CDR3 length: 16; J gene: TRBJ1-2; V gene: TRBV11-2; clone size: .; D gene: .; CDR3 DNA: TGTGCCAGCAGCTTTGGGGTAGACAGGATTAACTATGGCTACACCTTC; CDR3 protein: CASSFGVDRINYGYTF
CDR3 length: 14; J gene: TRBJ1-3; V gene: TRBV5-1; clone size: .; D gene: TRBD1; CDR3 DNA: TGCGCCAGCAGGCCCGGGACAGCGGGAAACACCATATATTTT; CDR3 protein: CASRPGTAGNTIYF
CDR3 length: 14; J gene: TRBJ1-1; V gene: TRBV5-1; clone size: .; D gene: .; CDR3 DNA: TGCGCCAGCAGCCCACCTACAGAGAACACTGAAGCTTTCTTT; CDR3 protein: CASSPPTENTEAFF
CDR3 length: 15; J gene: TRBJ1-1; V gene: TRBV6-5; clone size: .; D gene: .; CDR3 DNA: TGTGCCAGCAGCCCGCATGAAGACAGTCGCGGTGAAGCTTTCTTT; CDR3 protein: CASSPHEDSRGEAFF
CDR3 length: 14; J gene: TRBJ2-7; V gene: TRBV5-1; clone size: few; D gene: TRBD1; CDR3 DNA: TGCGCCAGCAGCTCCAGTGGACAGGCGTACGAGCAGTACTTC; CDR3 protein: CASSSSGQAYEQYF
CDR3 length: 12; J gene: TRBJ1-6; V gene: TRBV7-2; clone size: .; D gene: .; CDR3 DNA: TGTGCCAGCAGCTTAGTTGGAGGACCCCTCCACTTT; CDR3 protein: CASSLVGGPLHF
CDR3 length: 15; J gene: TRBJ2-5; V gene: TRBV3-1/TRBV3-2; clone size: .; D gene: TRBD2; CDR3 DNA: TGTGCCAGCAGCTATGTCACTAGCGGACGAGAGACCCAGTACTTC; CDR3 protein: CASSYVTSGRETQYF
CDR3 length: 10; J gene: TRBJ1-4; V gene: TRBV5-8; clone size: .; D gene: .; CDR3 DNA: TGTGCCAGCCGACAGGAAAAACTGTTTTTT; CDR3 protein: CASRQEKLFF
CDR3 length: 13; J gene: TRBJ2-5; V gene: TRBV18; clone size: once; D gene: .; CDR3 DNA: TGTGCCAGCTCACAGGCGGGGAGCGAGACCCAGTACTTC; CDR3 protein: CASSQAGSETQYF
CDR3 length: 13; J gene: TRBJ2-1; V gene: TRBV14; clone size: once; D gene: .; CDR3 DNA: TGTGCCAGCAGCCAAGTAGGCGGGAACACGCAGTTCTTC; CDR3 protein: CASSQVGGNTQFF
CDR3 length: 17; J gene: TRBJ1-6; V gene: TRBV7-3; clone size: .; D gene: .; CDR3 DNA: TGTGCCAGCAGCTTAGATCCAGGGCGCGGTCGGCTTTCACCCCTCCACTTT; CDR3 protein: CASSLDPGRGRLSPLHF
CDR3 length: 19; J gene: TRBJ2-1; V gene: TRBV10-1; clone size: .; D gene: TRBD1; CDR3 DNA: TGCGCCAGCAGCGGGGACGGGACAGGGGTTACTAATTCCTACAATGAGCAGTTCTTC; CDR3 protein: CASSGDGTGVTNSYNEQFF
CDR3 length: 12; J gene: TRBJ1-1; V gene: TRBV6-5; clone size: .; D gene: .; CDR3 DNA: TGTGCCAGCAGGGTTTCGGGCACTGAAGCTTTCTTT; CDR3 protein: CASRVSGTEAFF
CDR3 length: 14; J gene: TRBJ2-7; V gene: TRBV6-6; clone size: .; D gene: TRBD2; CDR3 DNA: TGTGCCAGCAGTTCAACTAGCGGATCCTACGAGCAGTACTTC; CDR3 protein: CASSSTSGSYEQYF
CDR3 length: 15; J gene: TRBJ2-5; V gene: TRBV11-3; clone size: .; D gene: .; CDR3 DNA: TGTGCCAGCAGCTTAGCAGCCGGGACACTTGAGACCCAGTACTTC; CDR3 protein: CASSLAAGTLETQYF
CDR3 length: 12; J gene: TRBJ2-7; V gene: TRBV18; clone size: .; D gene: .; CDR3 DNA: TGTGCCAGCTCACCATCCCTTTACGAGCAGTACTTC; CDR3 protein: CASSPSLYEQYF
CDR3 length: 16; J gene: TRBJ1-2; V gene: TRBV18; clone size: .; D gene: TRBD1; CDR3 DNA: TGTGCCAGCTCACCGACCGGGACAGGGGCGGTGGATGGCTACACCTTC; CDR3 protein: CASSPTGTGAVDGYTF
CDR3 length: 15; J gene: TRBJ2-1; V gene: TRBV4-1; clone size: .; D gene: TRBD2; CDR3 DNA: TGCGCCAGCAGCCCAGCTAGCGGGGGGGCGGATGAGCAGTTCTTC; CDR3 protein: CASSPASGGADEQFF
CDR3 length: 14; J gene: TRBJ1-4; V gene: TRBV6-5; clone size: few; D gene: TRBD1; CDR3 DNA: TGTGCCAGCACCTACGACAGGGTGCGTGAAAAACTGTTTTTT; CDR3 protein: CASTYDRVREKLFF
CDR3 length: 16; J gene: TRBJ1-2; V gene: TRBV2; clone size: .; D gene: TRBD1; CDR3 DNA: TGTGCCAGCGGGGGGGACAGGGGTCAGGATGATGATGGCTACACCTTC; CDR3 protein: CASGGDRGQDDDGYTF
CDR3 length: 14; J gene: TRBJ1-2; V gene: TRBV24-1; clone size: .; D gene: TRBD1; CDR3 DNA: TGTGCCACCAGTGACTCCAGGGGGCTAAGTGGCTACACCTTC; CDR3 protein: CATSDSRGLSGYTF
CDR3 length: 13; J gene: TRBJ2-1; V gene: TRBV10-2; clone size: few; D gene: .; CDR3 DNA: TGCGCCGCGAGGGGGGGGATCTACAATGAGCAGTTCTTC; CDR3 protein: CAARGGIYNEQFF
CDR3 length: 13; J gene: TRBJ1-2; V gene: TRBV6-5; clone size: few; D gene: .; CDR3 DNA: TGTGCCAGCAGTTACCGGGGGGGCTATGGCTACACCTTC; CDR3 protein: CASSYRGGYGYTF
CDR3 length: 14; J gene: TRBJ2-5; V gene: TRBV18; clone size: .; D gene: .; CDR3 DNA: TGTGCCAGCTCACCAGGGACACTATACGAGACCCAGTACTTC; CDR3 protein: CASSPGTLYETQYF
CDR3 length: 16; J gene: TRBJ1-2; V gene: TRBV19; clone size: .; D gene: TRBD1; CDR3 DNA: TGTGCCAGTAGTATTGGCACTGGGACAGGGGGCAAAGGCTACACCTTC; CDR3 protein: CASSIGTGTGGKGYTF
CDR3 length: 15; J gene: TRBJ2-1; V gene: TRBV5-1; clone size: once; D gene: TRBD1; CDR3 DNA: TGCGCCAGCAGCGAGACAGGGAATTTTATCAATGAGCAGTTCTTC; CDR3 protein: CASSETGNFINEQFF
CDR3 length: 15; J gene: TRBJ1-6; V gene: TRBV2; clone size: many; D gene: .; CDR3 DNA: TGTGCCAGCAGTGAGTCCACGCAGGGAACTTCACCCCTCCACTTT; CDR3 protein: CASSESTQGTSPLHF
CDR3 length: 12; J gene: TRBJ1-2; V gene: TRBV7-9; clone size: .; D gene: TRBD1; CDR3 DNA: TGTGCCAGCAGCGACAGGGGCTATGGCTACACCTTC; CDR3 protein: CASSDRGYGYTF